This T cell receptor (beta chain) emerged from a study of CD8+ T cells in alopecia areata. Investigators isolated RNA and reverse transcribed it into cDNA to act as the sequencing template. Assay used: immunoSEQ multiplex PCR; TCRdb lists only in-frame clones, some missing. The table shows 90,000 to 120,000 clones, with 55% to 60% occurring only once. Only a few counts were recorded for this clone. Germline-derived CDR1 and CDR2 are SQVTM and ANQGSEA. The CDR3 consists of 15 residues. V was shortened by 7 bases and J by 3 bases, with 21 bases between the two germline ends. This receptor was taken from a human donor with alopecia areata. This sequence joins TRBV29-1 and TRBJ1-1, with TRBD1 as a possible D gene (5 bases). Sequencing input: NKG2D-low CD8+ T cells sorted from blood. CDR3 residues: CSASDSYPVDTEAFF. In nucleotides, the CDR3 is TGCAGCGCTTCCGACAGTTATCCCGTGGACACTGAAGCTTTCTTT.